Listed below are T cell receptor beta chains from one sample, sequenced in a study of beta chain features in type 1 diabetes. Libraries were prepared by immunoSEQ multiplex PCR; TCRdb keeps only in-frame clonotypes and omits some of them. The sample has roughly 160,000 clones, 7% to 9% seen once. The sample was central memory CD4+ T cells from blood. All receptors come from a young man with type 1 diabetes. The CDR3 runs from the conserved cysteine through the conserved F or W. A D gene is named only where the DNA matches it firmly. Where a row states a size, it is once, few, many or the class of an expanded clone; other rows omit it.

>many|TRBJ1-2|NA|TRBV5-1
TGCGCCAGCAGCTTGGATGCACAGCCATTCTATGGCTACACCTTC
CASSLDAQPFYGYTF
>few|TRBJ2-2|NA|TRBV9
TGTGCCAGCAGCCTCCTTGGACACTCGAACACCGGGGAGCTGTTTTTT
CASSLLGHSNTGELFF
>few|TRBJ1-2|TRBD1|TRBV29-1
TGCAGCGGTGGGGACAGCCTCTATGGCTACACCTTC
CSGGDSLYGYTF
>NA|TRBJ2-5|TRBD2|TRBV4-1
TGCGCCAGCAGCCAACAAGCGGGGGGACTCCAAGAGACCCAGTACTTC
CASSQQAGGLQETQYF
>NA|TRBJ2-7|NA|TRBV9
TGTGCCAGCAGCGTTCAGACCGACCGGGGCTACGAGCAGTACTTC
CASSVQTDRGYEQYF
>few|TRBJ2-7|NA|TRBV20-1
TGCAGTGTGAAGACAAACTACGAGCAGTACTTC
CSVKTNYEQYF
>many|TRBJ1-1|NA|TRBV28
TGTGCCAGCAGACCCGCAGACAGGAATTTGGCTGAAGCTTTCTTT
CASRPADRNLAEAFF
>NA|TRBJ2-5|NA|TRBV7-2
TGTGCCAGCAGCTTGGACACGTCCCAAGAGACCCAGTACTTC
CASSLDTSQETQYF
>few|TRBJ1-4|TRBD1|TRBV27
TGTGCCAGCAGCCCGACTGGACAGGAGACCAATGAAAAACTGTTTTTT
CASSPTGQETNEKLFF
>few|TRBJ2-3|TRBD2|TRBV28
TGTGCCAGCAGTTTAGCGGGAGCAGATACGCAGTATTTT
CASSLAGADTQYF
>few|TRBJ1-2|NA|TRBV10-3
TGTGCCATCAGTGAGCCAGACGGCTCAGGGGTCGGCTACACCTTC
CAISEPDGSGVGYTF
>NA|TRBJ2-3|NA|TRBV19
TGTGCCAGTAGCACTACAAGAATGGGCACAGATACGCAGTATTTT
CASSTTRMGTDTQYF
>NA|TRBJ2-2|TRBD1|TRBV10-1
TGCGCCAGCAGACGGACAGGGGGATCCGGGGAGCTGTTTTTT
CASRRTGGSGELFF
>NA|TRBJ2-7|NA|TRBV18
TGTGCCAGCTCACCAGGGCAGCACTACGAGCAGTACTTC
CASSPGQHYEQYF
>NA|TRBJ2-3|TRBD2|TRBV5-1
TGCGCCAGCAGCTTTTACGGTCGTGCGGGAGGCACAGATACGCAGTATTTT
CASSFYGRAGGTDTQYF
>few|TRBJ2-7|TRBD1|TRBV18
TGTGCCAGCTCACAGGACAGGGTTAATCGCGAGCAGTACTTC
CASSQDRVNREQYF
>NA|TRBJ2-3|TRBD2|TRBV5-1
TGCGCCAGCAGCGGCCAAGCGGGAGGTAGCACAGATACGCAGTATTTT
CASSGQAGGSTDTQYF
>NA|TRBJ1-1|NA|TRBV19
TGTGCCAGTAGTATGCGGCAGCTCCAGAACGCTTTCTTT
CASSMRQLQNAFF
>NA|TRBJ2-5|NA|TRBV10-2
TGCGCCAGCAACAGACAGATACAAGAGACCCAGTACTTC
CASNRQIQETQYF
>NA|TRBJ1-4|NA|TRBV2
TGTGCCAGCAGTGTGCGGGGAACCGATGAAAAACTGTTTTTT
CASSVRGTDEKLFF
>few|TRBJ1-1|NA|TRBV28
TGTGCCAGCAGTTCCCGTCCGGGGTACACTGAAGCTTTCTTT
CASSSRPGYTEAFF
>NA|TRBJ2-7|TRBD2|TRBV27
TGTGCCAGCCAGACTAGCGGGAGGCCCGAGCAGTACTTC
CASQTSGRPEQYF
>few|TRBJ2-2|TRBD1|TRBV5-4
TGTGCCAGCAGCATGGACAGGGGGCTGATTTCAGCCGGGGAGCTGTTTTTT
CASSMDRGLISAGELFF
>few|TRBJ2-3|TRBD1|TRBV19
TGTGCCAGTCGTCCGGGACAGGGTTTTGATACGCAGTATTTT
CASRPGQGFDTQYF
>NA|TRBJ2-1|TRBD1|TRBV10-3
TGTGCCGTGGCAGAAACAGGGGTTGAGCAGTTCTTC
CAVAETGVEQFF